This T cell receptor beta chain appears in the sequencing data of a study of T cells in Graves' hyperthyroidism and ophthalmopathy. Researchers took RNA transcripts and amplified the TCR beta CDR3 regions from them. First-round RT-PCR of the TCR CDR3 relied on the HTBI primer set. TCRdb recomputed calls from the multiplex PCR reads with MiXCR, one row per CDR3 protein. The sample yields about 360,000 distinct CDR3 sequences, roughly 13% seen once. This CDR3 is built from 15 residues. The V gene's germline CDR1 is SGHVS and CDR2 FQNEAQ. V lost 5 bases and J lost 2, with 16 bases in between. This clonotype was found many times.

The sequencing sample was made of blood. The receptor comes from a woman younger than 35 with Graves' hyperthyroidism. This sequence joins TRBV7-8 and TRBJ2-7; D unclear. Here the CDR3 reads CASSHPRLTAYEQYF. CDR3 nucleotide sequence: TGTGCCAGCAGCCACCCCCGACTCACCGCCTACGAGCAGTACTTC.